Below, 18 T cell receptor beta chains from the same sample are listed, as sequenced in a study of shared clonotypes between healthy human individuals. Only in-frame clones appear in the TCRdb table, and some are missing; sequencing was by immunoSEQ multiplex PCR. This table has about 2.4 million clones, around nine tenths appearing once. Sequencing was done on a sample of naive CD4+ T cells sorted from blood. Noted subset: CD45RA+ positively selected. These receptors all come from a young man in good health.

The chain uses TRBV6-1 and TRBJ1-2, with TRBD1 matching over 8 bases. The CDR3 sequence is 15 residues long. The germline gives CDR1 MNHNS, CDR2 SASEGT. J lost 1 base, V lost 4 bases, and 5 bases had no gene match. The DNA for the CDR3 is TGTGCCAGCAGTGCTTCGACAGGGGATAACTATGGCTACACCTTC. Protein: CASSASTGDNYGYTF.

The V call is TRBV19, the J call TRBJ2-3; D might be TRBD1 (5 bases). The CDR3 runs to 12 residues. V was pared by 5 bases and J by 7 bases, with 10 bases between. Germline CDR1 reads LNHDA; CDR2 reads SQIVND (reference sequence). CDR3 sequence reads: CASSLPGNTQYF. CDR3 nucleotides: TGTGCCAGTAGTTTGCCAGGGAATACGCAGTATTTT.

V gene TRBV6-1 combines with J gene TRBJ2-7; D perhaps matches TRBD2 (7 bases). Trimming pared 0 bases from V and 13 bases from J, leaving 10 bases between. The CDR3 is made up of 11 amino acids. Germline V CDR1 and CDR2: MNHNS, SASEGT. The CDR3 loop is CASSEAGGAYF. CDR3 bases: TGTGCCAGCAGTGAAGCAGGGGGGGCATACTTC.

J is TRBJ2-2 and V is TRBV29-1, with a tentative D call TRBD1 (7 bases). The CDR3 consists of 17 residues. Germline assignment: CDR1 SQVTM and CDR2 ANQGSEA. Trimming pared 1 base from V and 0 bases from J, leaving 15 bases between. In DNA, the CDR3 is TGCAGCGTTGAAGGCAGGGGGGTTCGCGCGAACACCGGGGAGCTGTTTTTT. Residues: CSVEGRGVRANTGELFF.

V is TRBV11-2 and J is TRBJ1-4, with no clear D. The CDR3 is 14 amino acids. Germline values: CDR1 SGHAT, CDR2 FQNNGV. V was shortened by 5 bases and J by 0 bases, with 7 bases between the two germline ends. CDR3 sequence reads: CASSRIATNEKLFF. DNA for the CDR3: TGTGCCAGCAGCCGTATAGCAACTAATGAAAAACTGTTTTTT.

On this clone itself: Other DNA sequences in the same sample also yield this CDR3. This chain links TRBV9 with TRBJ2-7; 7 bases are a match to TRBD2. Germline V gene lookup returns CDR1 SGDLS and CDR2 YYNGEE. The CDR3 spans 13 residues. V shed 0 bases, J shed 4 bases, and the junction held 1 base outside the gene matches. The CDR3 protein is CASSVGEGYEQYF. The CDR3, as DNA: TGTGCCAGCAGCGTAGGGGAGGGGTACGAGCAGTACTTC.

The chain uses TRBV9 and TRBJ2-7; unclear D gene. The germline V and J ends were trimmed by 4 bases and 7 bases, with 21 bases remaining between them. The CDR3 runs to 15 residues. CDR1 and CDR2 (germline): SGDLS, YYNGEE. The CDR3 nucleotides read TGTGCCAGCAGCCCACGTACTTCCCCCTCTACGGAGCAGTACTTC. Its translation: CASSPRTSPSTEQYF.

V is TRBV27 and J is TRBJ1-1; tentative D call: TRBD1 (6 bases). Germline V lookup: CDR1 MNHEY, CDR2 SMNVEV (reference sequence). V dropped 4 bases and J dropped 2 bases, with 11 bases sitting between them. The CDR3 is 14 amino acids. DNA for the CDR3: TGTGCCAGCAGTTCGGACAGACTTAACACTGAAGCTTTCTTT. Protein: CASSSDRLNTEAFF.

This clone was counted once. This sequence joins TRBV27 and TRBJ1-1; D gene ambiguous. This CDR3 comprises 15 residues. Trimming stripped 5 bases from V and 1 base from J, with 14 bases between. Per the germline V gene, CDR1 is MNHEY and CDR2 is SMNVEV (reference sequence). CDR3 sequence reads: CASSRTWDANTEAFF. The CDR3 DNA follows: TGTGCCAGCAGTCGAACATGGGATGCGAACACTGAAGCTTTCTTT.

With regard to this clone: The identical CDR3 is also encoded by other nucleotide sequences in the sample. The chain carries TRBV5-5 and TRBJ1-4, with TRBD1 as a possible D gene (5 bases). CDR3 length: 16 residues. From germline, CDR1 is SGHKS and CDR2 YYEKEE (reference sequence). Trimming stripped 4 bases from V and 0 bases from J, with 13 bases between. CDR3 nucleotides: TGTGCCAGCAGCCTAGGGACCGTGGCAACTAATGAAAAACTGTTTTTT. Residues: CASSLGTVATNEKLFF.

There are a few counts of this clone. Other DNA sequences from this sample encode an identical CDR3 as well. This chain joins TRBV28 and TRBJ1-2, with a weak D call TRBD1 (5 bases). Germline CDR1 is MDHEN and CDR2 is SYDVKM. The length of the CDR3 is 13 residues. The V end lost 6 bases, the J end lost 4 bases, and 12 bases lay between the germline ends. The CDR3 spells CASRSGTTYGYTF. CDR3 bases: TGTGCCAGCAGGTCCGGGACCACCTATGGCTACACCTTC.

The CDR3 DNA reads as TGTGCCAGCATGCGCCTTCCAAAACAGGGCTGGATCGGTAATGAGCAGTTCTTC. Residues: CASMRLPKQGWIGNEQFF. The rearrangement joins TRBV27 to TRBJ2-1, with D possibly TRBD1 on 6 matching bases. Trimming left V 7 bases short and J 7 bases short, with 29 bases between. The CDR3 has 18 residues. Germline loops: CDR1 MNHEY, CDR2 SMNVEV (reference sequence).

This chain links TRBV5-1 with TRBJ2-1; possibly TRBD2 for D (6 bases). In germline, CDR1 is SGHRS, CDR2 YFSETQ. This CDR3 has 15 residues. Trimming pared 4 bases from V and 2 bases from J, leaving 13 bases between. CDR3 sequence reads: CASSPLGGTYNEQFF. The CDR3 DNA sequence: TGCGCCAGCAGCCCTTTGGGGGGAACCTACAATGAGCAGTTCTTC.

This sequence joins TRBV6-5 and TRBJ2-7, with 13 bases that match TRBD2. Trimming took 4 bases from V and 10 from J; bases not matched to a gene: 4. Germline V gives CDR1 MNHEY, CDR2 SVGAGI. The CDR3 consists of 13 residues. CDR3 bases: TGTGCCAGCAGTTCCCGGACTAGCGGGAGCCAGTACTTC. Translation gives CASSSRTSGSQYF.

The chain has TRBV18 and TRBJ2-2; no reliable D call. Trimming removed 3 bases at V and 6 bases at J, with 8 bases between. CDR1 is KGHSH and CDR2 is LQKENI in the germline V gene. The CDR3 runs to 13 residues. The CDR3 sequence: CASSPLESGELFF. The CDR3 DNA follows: TGTGCCAGCTCACCTCTTGAGTCCGGGGAGCTGTTTTTT.

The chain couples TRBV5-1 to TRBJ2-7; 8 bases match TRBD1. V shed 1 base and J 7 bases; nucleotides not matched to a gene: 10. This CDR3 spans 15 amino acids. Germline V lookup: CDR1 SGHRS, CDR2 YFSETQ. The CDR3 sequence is CASSLLRQGLGEQYF. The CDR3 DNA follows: TGCGCCAGCAGCTTGCTCCGACAGGGGCTGGGGGAGCAGTACTTC.

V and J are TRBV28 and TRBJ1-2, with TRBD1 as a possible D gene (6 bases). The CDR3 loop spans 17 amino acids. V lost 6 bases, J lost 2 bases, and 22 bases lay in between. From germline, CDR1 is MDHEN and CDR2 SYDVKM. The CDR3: CASSPASGGGLNYGYTF. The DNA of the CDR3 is TGTGCCAGCAGCCCCGCTAGCGGGGGCGGGTTAAACTATGGCTACACCTTC.

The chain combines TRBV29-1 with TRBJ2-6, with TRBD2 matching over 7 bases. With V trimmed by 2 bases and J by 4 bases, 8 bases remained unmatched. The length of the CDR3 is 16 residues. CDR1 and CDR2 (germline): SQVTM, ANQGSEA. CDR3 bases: TGCAGCGTTGAATGGCCAGGGAGGGTGGGGGCCAACGTCCTGACTTTC. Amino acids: CSVEWPGRVGANVLTF.